The next 6 T cell receptor beta chains were all read from a single sample in a study of blood T cell repertoires in COVID-19. Sequencing was performed with immunoSEQ multiplex PCR; in TCRdb, only in-frame clones are kept and a portion is missing. Counted here are 400,000 to 450,000 clones, roughly 89% occurring once; the ten biggest clones make up 1.4% to 1.5%. The source material was peripheral blood. The receptors stem from a woman in her 30s with active or convalescent COVID-19.

This chain connects TRBV7-6 to TRBJ2-5, with TRBD1 matching 10 bases. The CDR3 runs 15 residues. The V gene end was trimmed by 5 bases and the J gene end by 1 base; junction bases not matched to a gene: 4. The germline V gene has CDR1 SGHVS and CDR2 FNYEAQ. CDR3 in amino acids: CASSRTGGFQETQYF. The CDR3, as DNA: TGTGCCAGCAGCCGGACAGGGGGGTTCCAAGAGACCCAGTACTTC.

V gene TRBV3-1 (or the pseudogene TRBV3-2) combines with J gene TRBJ2-1, with D unresolved. There are 13 residues in the CDR3. Trimming took 2 bases from V and 9 from J, leaving 11 bases between them. Germline V lookup: CDR1 LGHDT, CDR2 YNNKEL (reference sequence). The DNA for the CDR3 is TGTGCCAGCAGCCAAATCAAAACAAGTGAGCAGTTCTTC. Translation gives CASSQIKTSEQFF.

The V call is TRBV2, the J call TRBJ2-3; 15 nucleotides agree with TRBD2. The germline gives CDR1 SNHLY, CDR2 FYNNEI. V was pared by 6 bases and J by 0 bases, with 7 bases of the junction left unmatched. The CDR3 has 18 amino acids. The CDR3 reads CASRSGTSGGTSTDTQYF. The CDR3 DNA reads as TGTGCCAGCAGGTCCGGGACTAGCGGGGGGACCAGCACAGATACGCAGTATTTT.

V usage is TRBV6-5 and J usage is TRBJ1-3; D is undetermined. CDR1 and CDR2 from the germline V gene are MNHEY and SVGAGI. V was pared by 0 bases and J by 3 bases, with 12 bases between. CDR3 length: 16 amino acids. CDR3 nucleotide sequence: TGTGCCAGCAGTTACTCGTACACCGCGGGTGGAAACACCATATATTTT. Translating it yields CASSYSYTAGGNTIYF.

This chain links TRBV3-1 (or the pseudogene TRBV3-2) with TRBJ1-5; D is uncertain. This CDR3 region has 12 residues. Germline V gene data show CDR1 as LGHDT and CDR2 as YNNKEL (reference sequence). V lost 0 bases, J lost 7 bases, and 4 bases lay in between. In DNA, the CDR3 is TGTGCCAGCAGCCAAGACGGGCAGCCCCAGCATTTT. Translated: CASSQDGQPQHF.

This clone was observed a single time. The chain carries TRBV7-9 and TRBJ2-3; 10 bases line up with TRBD1. Germline lookup yields CDR1 SEHNR and CDR2 FQNEAQ (reference sequence). This CDR3 comprises 15 residues. Losses at the gene ends were 1 base for V and 5 bases for J; bases not matched to a gene: 3. CDR3 nucleotide sequence: TGTGCCAGCAGCTTAGAGACAGGGGGCATAGATACGCAGTATTTT. It yields the protein CASSLETGGIDTQYF.